This T cell receptor beta chain originates from a study of shared clonotypes between healthy human individuals. Overall study context: With ages of 18 to 49, the donors were two women and three men.

Splitting of each subset's genomic DNA was done evenly across several immunoSEQ plates. Sorted-subset replicate PCRs used around 200 ng of genomic DNA. This amount corresponded to some 30,000 T cell genomes. Only in-frame clones appear in the TCRdb table, and some are missing; sequencing was by immunoSEQ multiplex PCR. The repertoire consists of 980,000 or so clones, with around 80% occurring once and the leading ten covering nearly 1.5%. This CDR3 is built from 12 residues. Germline V gene sequence: CDR1 SNHLY, CDR2 FYNNEI. The V and J ends lost 6 bases and 4 bases respectively, with 9 bases between them. Ten or more counts support this clone.

This TCR derives from a man in his late teens or twenties in good health. Sample: memory CD4+ T cells sorted from blood. Indicated subset: CD45RA-negative fraction. The genes are TRBV2 and TRBJ1-2; D remains unclear. Here the CDR3 reads CASRGRSYGYTF. As DNA, the CDR3 is TGTGCCAGCAGGGGGAGAAGCTATGGCTACACCTTC.